These 26 T cell receptor beta chains share one sample of origin, sequenced in a study of shared clonotypes between healthy human individuals. Produced via immunoSEQ multiplex PCR; TCRdb's table is partial and in-frame only. The table has roughly 2.5 million clones, approximately 90% seen once. The specimen was naive CD4+ T cells sorted from blood. The subset was: CD45RA+ positively selected. The receptors here all came from a man younger than 35 in good health.

This rearrangement joins TRBV28 to TRBJ1-1, with D unresolved. Germline assignment: CDR1 MDHEN and CDR2 SYDVKM. Trimming took off 3 bases at V and 7 bases at J, with 15 bases between the two ends. The CDR3 spans 14 residues. The CDR3 sequence is CASSFGEGRDEAFF. In nucleotides, the CDR3 is TGTGCCAGCAGTTTTGGGGAGGGAAGGGATGAAGCTTTCTTT.

Turning to this clone: This specimen includes other DNA sequences encoding the same CDR3. This chain joins TRBV6-1 and TRBJ1-5, with D perhaps TRBD1 (5 bases). The CDR3 spans 13 residues. V lost 4 bases and J 4 bases, leaving 8 bases between the germline ends. CDR1 is MNHNS, CDR2 SASEGT, per germline. The CDR3 bases are TGTGCCAGCAGTGTAGGGGTTAATCAGCCCCAGCATTTT. It codes for CASSVGVNQPQHF.

This chain joins TRBV27 and TRBJ2-7; 7 bases are a match to TRBD1. CDR3 length equals 16 residues. V shed 5 bases, J shed 0 bases, and the junction held 10 bases outside the gene matches. Germline V gives CDR1 MNHEY, CDR2 SMNVEV (reference sequence). This chain's CDR3 is CASSASGTVFSYEQYF. The CDR3 DNA reads as TGTGCCAGCAGTGCGTCCGGGACAGTATTCTCCTACGAGCAGTACTTC.

Regarding this clone: Additional DNA sequences in this sample encode the identical CDR3. The chain uses TRBV7-8 and TRBJ2-5, with a weak D call TRBD1 (5 bases). V was clipped by 1 base and J by 4 bases, with 7 bases between them. Germline lookup yields CDR1 SGHVS and CDR2 FQNEAQ. The CDR3 spans 13 residues. The CDR3 loop is CASSLGQGETQYF. The CDR3 DNA reads TGTGCCAGCAGCTTAGGCCAGGGAGAGACCCAGTACTTC.

The chain carries TRBV6-6 and TRBJ1-2, with a weak D call TRBD1 (5 bases). Trimming pared 6 bases from V and 4 bases from J, leaving 18 bases between. The CDR3 runs 15 residues. Germline lookup yields CDR1 MNHNY and CDR2 SVGAGI (reference sequence). Written as DNA, the CDR3 is TGTGCCAGCAGACGACGGGGGACGGAGATCTATGGCTACACCTTC. Protein sequence: CASRRRGTEIYGYTF.

The rearrangement joins TRBV18 to TRBJ1-4; D unclear. The CDR3 sequence is 13 residues long. Germline V lookup: CDR1 KGHSH, CDR2 LQKENI. V was cut by 5 bases and J by 6 bases, with 10 bases left in between. In nucleotides, the CDR3 is TGTGCCAGCTCATTCGGGGTATATGAAAAACTGTTTTTT. Translation gives CASSFGVYEKLFF.

The chain employs TRBV25-1 and TRBJ2-3; TRBD2 matches at 9 bases. This CDR3 spans 14 amino acids. Trimming cost V 4 bases and J 5 bases; bases outside gene matches: 4. CDR1 is MGHDK and CDR2 is SYGVNS in the germline V gene. The CDR3 is CASSVSGGIDTQYF. The CDR3 DNA reads as TGTGCCAGCAGTGTCAGCGGGGGGATAGATACGCAGTATTTT.

The rearrangement links TRBV19 to TRBJ2-1; 13 positions match TRBD2. CDR1 LNHDA and CDR2 SQIVND come from the germline V gene (reference sequence). V lost 2 bases and J lost 2; bases outside the gene matches: 3. The CDR3 is 17 residues long. The CDR3 protein is CASSIRLAGGPYNEQFF. The CDR3 region has the DNA TGTGCCAGTAGTATAAGACTAGCGGGGGGACCCTACAATGAGCAGTTCTTC.

The CDR3 coding sequence is TGCAGTGCTAGAGGACCTGAGAAGCAGTACTTC. Its protein is CSARGPEKQYF. The chain couples TRBV20-1 to TRBJ2-5, with unresolved D. Germline values: CDR1 DFQATT, CDR2 SNEGSKA (reference sequence). The CDR3 totals 11 residues. V lost 1 base, J lost 11 bases, and 11 bases lay in between.

A remark on this clone: Other DNA sequences in the same sample also yield this CDR3. V is TRBV7-2 and J is TRBJ2-5; 7 bases match TRBD1. Per germline, CDR1 SGHTA and CDR2 FQGNSA. This CDR3 has 13 residues. With 3 bases clipped from V and 4 bases from J, the junction kept 2 bases outside the gene matches. The CDR3 loop reads CASSLRGPETQYF. CDR3 in DNA: TGTGCCAGCAGCTTGAGGGGGCCAGAGACCCAGTACTTC.

This chain links TRBV1 with TRBJ1-2; the DNA was not compared with TRBD1, the D call given in the table. TRBV1 is annotated as a pseudogene. This CDR3 contains 14 residues. CDR3 bases: TGCACCAGCAGCCCCGGGACAGATAACTATGGCTACACCTTC. Its protein product is CTSSPGTDNYGYTF.

The chain couples TRBV5-1 to TRBJ2-5, with D maybe TRBD1 (5 bases). The V end lost 3 bases, the J end lost 5 bases, and 17 bases lay between the germline ends. Germline CDR1 reads SGHRS; CDR2 reads YFSETQ. The CDR3 is made up of 15 amino acids. The CDR3 protein is CASSWGRALLETQYF. The CDR3 DNA sequence: TGCGCCAGCAGCTGGGGCAGGGCATTATTGGAGACCCAGTACTTC.

Note on this clone: The same CDR3 also results from other DNA sequences found in this sample. The rearrangement uses TRBV5-1 and TRBJ2-7, with TRBD1 identical over 7 bases. J was trimmed by 1 base and V by 0 bases; bases with no gene match: 4. The CDR3 has 15 residues. Germline lookup yields CDR1 SGHRS and CDR2 YFSETQ. The CDR3 protein is CASSLEGGGSYEQYF. The CDR3 DNA follows: TGCGCCAGCAGCTTGGAAGGGGGCGGTTCCTACGAGCAGTACTTC. Full variable domain (rest looked up from reference TRBV5-1 and TRBJ2-7): KAGVTQTPRYLIKTRGQQVTLSCSPISGHRSVSWYQQTPGQGLQFLFEYFSETQRNKGNFPGRFSGRQFSNSRSEMNVSTLELGDSALYLCASSLEGGGSYEQYFGPGTRLTVT.

The CDR3 nucleotides read TGTGCCAGCAGCCCATCGGAGGGGCTTTTGAGTCCCCAGCATTTT. This encodes CASSPSEGLLSPQHF. The chain joins TRBV28 to TRBJ1-5; D perhaps matches TRBD1 (5 bases). V was pared by 6 bases and J by 10 bases, with 22 bases between. The germline V gene has CDR1 MDHEN and CDR2 SYDVKM. CDR3 length: 15 amino acids.

Only one count was recorded for this clone. CDR3 DNA: TGTGCCAGCAGCGCAGCCGGTGGACTAGCGGGAAGATACAATGAGCAGTTCTTC. The encoded protein is CASSAAGGLAGRYNEQFF. V gene TRBV9 combines with J gene TRBJ2-1; TRBD2 agrees at 12 bases. Germline assignment: CDR1 SGDLS and CDR2 YYNGEE. The CDR3 sequence is 18 residues long. Trimming cost V 3 bases and J 4 bases; bases outside gene matches: 11.

This clone was seen a handful of times. The chain carries TRBV6-5 and TRBJ1-5; 9 nucleotides line up with TRBD1. With 9 bases clipped from V and 4 bases from J, the junction kept 4 bases outside the gene matches. The germline CDR1 and CDR2 sequences are MNHEY and SVGAGI. The CDR3 has 13 residues. The CDR3 protein is CASTGGQNQPQHF. The CDR3 DNA sequence: TGTGCCAGTACAGGGGGCCAAAATCAGCCCCAGCATTTT.

The chain links TRBV6-5 to TRBJ1-6, with D perhaps matching TRBD1 (5 bases). CDR3 length: 15 amino acids. CDR1 is MNHEY and CDR2 is SVGAGI in the germline V gene. V gave up 6 bases and J gave up 7 bases, with 16 bases separating them. The CDR3 nucleotides are TGTGCCAGCAGCCGAGACCCCTGGGGCAATTCACCCCTCCACTTT. Amino acids: CASSRDPWGNSPLHF.

The V gene is TRBV2, the J gene TRBJ1-2, with D perhaps matching TRBD1 (6 bases). This CDR3 is built from 15 residues. From germline, CDR1 is SNHLY and CDR2 FYNNEI. Trimming took 6 bases from V and 4 from J, leaving 18 bases between them. As DNA, the CDR3 is TGTGCCAGCAGCCCTCCGGGGGCCAGGGTCTATGGCTACACCTTC. This encodes CASSPPGARVYGYTF.

The CDR3 region is CASSAPGQNSPLHF. CDR3 coding DNA: TGTGCCAGCAGCGCACCGGGCCAAAATTCACCCCTCCACTTT. This chain connects TRBV9 to TRBJ1-6; D uncertain. The V end lost 3 bases, the J end lost 7 bases, and 11 bases lay between the germline ends. Looked up from germline, CDR1 is SGDLS and CDR2 is YYNGEE. The CDR3 contains 14 residues. Full variable domain (missing parts from reference TRBV9 and TRBJ1-6): DSGVTQTPKHLITATGQRVTLRCSPRSGDLSVYWYQQSLDQGLQFLIQYYNGEERAKGNILERFSAQQFPDLHSELNLSSLELGDSALYFCASSAPGQNSPLHFGNGTRLTVT.

This chain joins TRBV5-6 and TRBJ2-3; 7 bases match TRBD1. CDR1 and CDR2 from the germline V gene are SGHDT and YYEEEE. The CDR3 has 14 residues. V dropped 1 base and J dropped 6; count of bases not matched to a gene: 5. CDR3 sequence reads: CASSLKGAGDTQYF. In DNA form, the CDR3 reads TGTGCCAGCAGCTTGAAGGGGGCCGGGGATACGCAGTATTTT.

V and J are TRBV10-3 and TRBJ2-1, with 9 nucleotides matching TRBD1. This CDR3 has 16 residues. Trimming removed 6 bases from V and 2 bases from J; junction bases left unmatched: 8. In germline, CDR1 is ENHRY, CDR2 SYGVKD. This CDR3 is CAISAGTGNPYNEQFF. CDR3 bases: TGTGCCATCAGCGCCGGGACAGGGAACCCCTACAATGAGCAGTTCTTC.

The chain employs TRBV30 and TRBJ1-5, with D perhaps matching TRBD1 (5 bases). CDR1 and CDR2 (germline): GTSNPN, SVGIG (reference sequence). The CDR3 sequence is 18 residues long. V lost 0 bases to trimming and J lost 0 bases, with 18 bases between them. The CDR3 spells CAWSVRDGAPYSNQPQHF. CDR3 nucleotides: TGTGCCTGGAGTGTTCGGGACGGGGCCCCATATAGCAATCAGCCCCAGCATTTT.

The J gene is TRBJ1-1, the V gene TRBV18, with D hard to call. The CDR3 runs to 14 residues. CDR1 and CDR2 (germline): KGHSH, LQKENI. Trimming shortened V by 1 base and J by 4 bases, and 10 bases separated the two germline ends. Here the CDR3 DNA reads TGTGCCAGCTCACCACAAGAATCCTCCACTGAAGCTTTCTTT. Its protein is CASSPQESSTEAFF.

This chain connects TRBV28 to TRBJ2-1; 9 nucleotides line up with TRBD1. The germline V gene has CDR1 MDHEN and CDR2 SYDVKM. The CDR3 covers 15 residues. Germline trimming cut 2 bases from V and 8 bases from J; bases unmatched to any gene: 7. As DNA, the CDR3 is TGTGCCAGCAGTTTACTCTTACAGGGGGCCTATGAGCAGTTCTTC. Protein sequence: CASSLLLQGAYEQFF.

This chain connects TRBV5-1 to TRBJ2-5, with TRBD2 as a possible D gene (6 bases). The CDR3 loop spans 14 amino acids. V was pared by 0 bases and J by 5 bases, with 11 bases between. Germline V gene data show CDR1 as SGHRS and CDR2 as YFSETQ. CDR3 in amino acids: CASSLVRRVETQYF. The CDR3, as DNA: TGCGCCAGCAGCTTGGTTCGGAGGGTGGAGACCCAGTACTTC. The full variable domain, rest sourced from reference TRBV5-1 and TRBJ2-5, is KAGVTQTPRYLIKTRGQQVTLSCSPISGHRSVSWYQQTPGQGLQFLFEYFSETQRNKGNFPGRFSGRQFSNSRSEMNVSTLELGDSALYLCASSLVRRVETQYFGPGTRLLVL.

CDR3 in amino acids: CATSPSGGAFEQFF. DNA of the CDR3: TGTGCCACCTCCCCTAGCGGGGGGGCATTTGAGCAGTTCTTC. The rearrangement links TRBV19 to TRBJ2-1, with 12 bases matching TRBD2. The CDR3 extends over 14 amino acids. Trimming cost V 10 bases and J 9 bases; bases outside gene matches: 10. The germline V gene encodes CDR1 LNHDA and CDR2 SQIVND (reference sequence). Combining the CDR3 with reference TRBV19 and TRBJ2-1 gives the whole variable domain DGGITQSPKYLFRKEGQNVTLSCEQNLNHDAMYWYRQDPGQGLRLIYYSQIVNDFQKGDIAEGYSVSREKKESFPLTVTSAQKNPTAFYLCATSPSGGAFEQFFGPGTRLTVL.